These T cell receptor beta chains were read from a single sample in a study of blood T cells in healthy people across ages. Using its own MiXCR run on the 5' RACE reads, TCRdb lists one record per CDR3 protein. The data hold roughly 1.6 million distinct CDR3 sequences, with roughly 32% observed a single time. The specimen sequenced was blood. These TCRs come from a woman aged 25 to 39 in good health. Each CDR3 is given with its conserved first and last residue. Each record gives: V gene, D gene, CDR3 length, clone size, J gene, CDR3 protein, CDR3 DNA. D genes are given only for firm matches. Some rows mark clone size as missing; the rest say once, few, many or name a class of expanded clone.

TRBV7-9	TRBD2	14	few	TRBJ2-5	CASSLGLAWETQYF	TGTGCCAGCAGCTTAGGACTAGCTTGGGAGACCCAGTACTTC
TRBV5-1	TRBD2	16	.	TRBJ2-3	CASSSGGLAGEDTQYF	TGCGCCAGCAGCTCCGGTGGGCTAGCGGGAGAAGATACGCAGTATTTT
TRBV5-6	TRBD1	15	.	TRBJ1-5	CASSKGQVGIPGQHF	TGTGCCAGCAGCAAGGGACAGGTCGGCATACCGGGCCAGCATTTT
TRBV7-9	.	14	once	TRBJ1-4	CASSWRTTNEKLFF	TGTGCCAGCAGCTGGAGGACAACTAATGAAAAACTGTTTTTT
TRBV30	TRBD1	14	few	TRBJ2-7	CAWSGEGQGGEQYF	TGTGCCTGGAGTGGAGAGGGACAGGGCGGGGAGCAGTACTTC
TRBV29-1	TRBD2	15	many	TRBJ2-7	CSVVGLAGVTYEQYF	TGCAGCGTTGTGGGACTAGCGGGTGTTACCTACGAGCAGTACTTC
TRBV12-3/TRBV12-4	.	15	.	TRBJ1-1	CASSLYRTTPAEAFF	TGTGCCAGCAGTTTATATCGGACGACACCAGCGGAAGCTTTCTTT
TRBV4-1	TRBD1	15	.	TRBJ1-5	CASSQAGQIFRPQHF	TGCGCCAGCAGCCAAGCGGGACAGATTTTCAGGCCCCAGCATTTT
TRBV4-2	.	16	few	TRBJ2-3	CASSQDVGESTDTQYF	TGTGCCAGCAGCCAAGATGTGGGGGAGAGCACAGATACGCAGTATTTT
TRBV11-2	.	13	.	TRBJ1-4	CASSKSGHEKLFF	TGTGCCAGCAGCAAATCTGGTCATGAAAAACTGTTTTTT
TRBV28	.	15	.	TRBJ2-1	CASSFAGPGYNEQFF	TGTGCCAGCAGTTTTGCCGGGCCCGGGTACAATGAGCAGTTCTTC
TRBV12-3/TRBV12-4	.	13	.	TRBJ1-1	CASRLLVNTEAFF	TGTGCCAGCAGACTCCTGGTGAACACTGAAGCTTTCTTT
TRBV6-6	TRBD2	15	few	TRBJ2-7	CASSYSSSGRDEQYF	TGTGCCAGCAGTTACTCATCCAGCGGGAGGGACGAGCAGTACTTC
TRBV10-3	.	12	.	TRBJ1-5	CAVSTENQPQHF	TGTGCCGTCAGTACCGAGAATCAGCCCCAGCATTTT